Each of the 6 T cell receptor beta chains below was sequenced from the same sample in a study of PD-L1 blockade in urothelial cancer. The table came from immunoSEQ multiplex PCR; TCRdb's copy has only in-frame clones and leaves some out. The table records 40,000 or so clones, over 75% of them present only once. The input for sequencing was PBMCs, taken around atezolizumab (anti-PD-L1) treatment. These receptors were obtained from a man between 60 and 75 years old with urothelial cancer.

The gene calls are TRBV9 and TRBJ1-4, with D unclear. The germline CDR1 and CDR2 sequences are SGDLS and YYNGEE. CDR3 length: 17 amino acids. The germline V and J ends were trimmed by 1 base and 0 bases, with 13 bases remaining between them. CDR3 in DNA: TGTGCCAGCAGCGTAAGTGGCAGATCTGCAACTAATGAAAAACTGTTTTTT. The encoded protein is CASSVSGRSATNEKLFF.

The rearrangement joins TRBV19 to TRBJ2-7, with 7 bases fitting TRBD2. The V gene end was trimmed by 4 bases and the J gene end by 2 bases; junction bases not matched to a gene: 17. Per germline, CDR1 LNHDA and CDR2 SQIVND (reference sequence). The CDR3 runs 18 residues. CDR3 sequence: CASSTEFPPLRGTYEQYF. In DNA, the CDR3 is TGTGCCAGTAGTACCGAGTTCCCCCCGCTGCGGGGGACCTACGAGCAGTACTTC.

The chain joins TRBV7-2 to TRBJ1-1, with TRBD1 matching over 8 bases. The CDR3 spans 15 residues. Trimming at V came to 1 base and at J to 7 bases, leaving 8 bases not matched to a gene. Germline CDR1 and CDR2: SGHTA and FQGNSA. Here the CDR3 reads CASSLVPRGQIEAFF. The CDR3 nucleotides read TGTGCCAGCAGCTTAGTTCCCAGGGGGCAAATTGAAGCTTTCTTT.

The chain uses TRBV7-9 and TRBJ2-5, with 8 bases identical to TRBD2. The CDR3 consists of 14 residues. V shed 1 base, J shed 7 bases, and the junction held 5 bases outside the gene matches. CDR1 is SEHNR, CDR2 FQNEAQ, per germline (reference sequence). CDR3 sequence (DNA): TGTGCCAGCAGCTTAGTAGGTGCGGGGGGGACCCAGTACTTC. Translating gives CASSLVGAGGTQYF.

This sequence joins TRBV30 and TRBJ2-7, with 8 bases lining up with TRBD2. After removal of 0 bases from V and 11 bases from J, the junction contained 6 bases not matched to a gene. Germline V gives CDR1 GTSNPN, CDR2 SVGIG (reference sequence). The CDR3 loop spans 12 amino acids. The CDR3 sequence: CAWSVPGGEEYF. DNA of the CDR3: TGTGCCTGGAGTGTACCGGGGGGGGAGGAGTACTTC.

The CDR3 loop reads CASSPPGLMNTEAFF. CDR3 nucleotides: TGTGCCAGCAGCCCGCCAGGGTTAATGAACACTGAAGCTTTCTTT. This sequence joins TRBV13 and TRBJ1-1; D may be TRBD1 (5 bases). This CDR3 comprises 15 residues. V lost 5 bases and J lost 0, with 13 bases in between. Per the germline V gene, CDR1 is PRHDT and CDR2 is FYEKMQ (reference sequence).